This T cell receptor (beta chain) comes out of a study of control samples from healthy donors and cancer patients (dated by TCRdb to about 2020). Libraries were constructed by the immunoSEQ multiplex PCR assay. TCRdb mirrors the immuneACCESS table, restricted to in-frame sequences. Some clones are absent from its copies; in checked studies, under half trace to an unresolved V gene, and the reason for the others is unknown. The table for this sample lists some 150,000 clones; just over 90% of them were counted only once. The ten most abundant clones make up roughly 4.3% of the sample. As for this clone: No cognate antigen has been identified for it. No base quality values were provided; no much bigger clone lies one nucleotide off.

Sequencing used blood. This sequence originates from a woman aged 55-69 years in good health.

The CDR3 corresponds to CASSIAGTGGAFGYGYTF. The DNA reads TGTGCCAGTAGTATAGCCGGGACAGGGGGCGCATTTGGGTATGGCTACACCTTC. This receptor chain uses TRBV19 and TRBJ1-2; 12 of the junction bases match TRBD1. Sequences LNHDA (CDR1) and SQIVND (CDR2) are obtained from the germline V gene (reference sequence). Spanning cysteine to phenylalanine, the CDR3 consists of 18 amino acids. The entry retains the CDR3 DNA only, 54 bases that are in frame from base 1. V and J are trimmed by 1 base and 5 bases, and the gene matches miss 11 bases of the junction.